This T cell receptor (beta chain) was sequenced in a study of blood T cell repertoires in COVID-19. At the level of the study: The origin of the acute and convalescent COVID-19 samples was the United States, Italy and Spain. The cDNA or gDNA used as material had been derived from T cells, B-cell-depleted T cells, or PBMCs.

The CDR3 has 16 amino acids. V trimming: 0 bases; J trimming: 3 bases; junction bases outside the gene matches: 5. Germline CDR1 is LGHNA and CDR2 is YSLEER. How the authors handled the data: Amplification of reference gene primers provided the estimated nucleated cell counts. Clones were sequenced by immunoSEQ multiplex PCR, and TCRdb holds only the in-frame ones, with some missing. Clonal size and the V and J genes are those of that table, whereas D and trimming came from the DNA. The sample includes about 28,000 clones, 65% to 90% seen only once; the top ten take about 23%. This receptor was obtained from a human donor in a cohort sampled during active COVID-19. The chain uses TRBV4-3 and TRBJ2-1, with 7 bases that match TRBD2. The material sequenced was peripheral blood. Written as DNA, the CDR3 is TGCGCCAGCAGCCAAGATTTAAGCGGGGTCTACAATGAGCAGTTCTTC. The encoded protein is CASSQDLSGVYNEQFF.